A single sample gave rise to the 6 T cell receptor beta chains below, sequenced in a study of T cell changes during pregnancy in multiple sclerosis. TCRdb keeps only in-frame clones here, not all; method: immunoSEQ multiplex PCR. The sample consists of 50,000 to 60,000 clones, around nine tenths of them appearing once. Sequencing used peripheral blood, obtained after pregnancy. The receptors shown here come from a female donor with multiple sclerosis, enrolled in a pregnancy study.

This clone showed up just once. This chain joins TRBV4-2 and TRBJ1-4; D is ambiguous. Germline CDR1 reads LGHNA; CDR2 reads YNFKEQ. Trimming removed 1 base at V and 8 bases at J, with 23 bases between. This CDR3 is built from 18 residues. Here the CDR3 DNA reads TGTGCCAGCAGCCAAGCTCCCGCCTTCCGGGAGGGAGAGGAAAAACTGTTTTTT. Amino acid sequence: CASSQAPAFREGEEKLFF.

V usage is TRBV11-3 and J usage is TRBJ2-7; D might be TRBD2 (6 bases). Germline CDR1 reads SGHNT; CDR2 reads YENEEA. The ends were cut back, 5 bases at V and 3 bases at J, with 20 bases in the middle. The CDR3 contains 16 residues. CDR3 nucleotide sequence: TGTGCCAGCAGCCCCGACCCGACGGGGGTAAACTACGAGCAGTACTTC. It specifies CASSPDPTGVNYEQYF. Full variable domain (remainder filled in from reference TRBV11-3 and TRBJ2-7): EAGVVQSPRYKIIEKKQPVAFWCNPISGHNTLYWYLQNLGQGPELLIRYENEEAVDDSQLPKDRFSAERLKGVDSTLKIQPAELGDSAVYLCASSPDPTGVNYEQYFGPGTRLTVT.

The V call is TRBV11-2, the J call TRBJ2-5; D may be TRBD1 (6 bases). Per the germline V gene, CDR1 is SGHAT and CDR2 is FQNNGV. V lost 5 bases to trimming and J lost 5 bases, with 12 bases between them. The CDR3 sequence is 13 residues long. CDR3 DNA: TGTGCCAGCAGCGGGATGAGGGGGGAGACCCAGTACTTC. As protein: CASSGMRGETQYF.

This chain joins TRBV5-6 and TRBJ1-2; TRBD1 aligns across 10 bases. CDR1 is SGHDT and CDR2 is YYEEEE in the germline V gene. With 4 bases clipped from V and 1 base from J, the junction kept 7 bases outside the gene matches. The CDR3 has 16 amino acids. The CDR3 here is CASSGLWTGGNYGYTF. The CDR3 DNA is TGTGCCAGCAGCGGGCTATGGACAGGGGGTAACTATGGCTACACCTTC.

V gene TRBV4-1 combines with J gene TRBJ1-5; the D is unclear. Trimming left V 3 bases short and J 7 bases short, with 13 bases between. The CDR3 consists of 14 residues. Germline V lookup: CDR1 MGHRA, CDR2 YSYEKL. In nucleotides, the CDR3 is TGCGCCAGCAGCCATCCAACAAAGAACCAGCCCCAGCATTTT. Translation gives CASSHPTKNQPQHF.

The chain uses TRBV5-4 and TRBJ2-5; 9 bases fit TRBD2. The trim removed 3 bases at V and 3 bases at J, leaving 6 bases unmatched. Looked up from germline, CDR1 is SGHNT and CDR2 is YYREEE (reference sequence). This CDR3 contains 15 residues. CDR3 region: CASSSRERGEETQYF. The CDR3, as DNA: TGTGCCAGCAGCTCGAGGGAGCGGGGGGAAGAGACCCAGTACTTC. Based on the CDR3 plus reference TRBV5-4 and TRBJ2-5, the full variable domain is ETGVTQSPTHLIKTRGQQVTLRCSSQSGHNTVSWYQQALGQGPQFIFQYYREEENGRGNFPPRFSGLQFPNYSSELNVNALELDDSALYLCASSSRERGEETQYFGPGTRLLVL.